These 18 T cell receptor beta chains share one sample of origin, sequenced in a study of blood T cell repertoires in COVID-19. The table came from immunoSEQ multiplex PCR; TCRdb's copy has only in-frame clones and leaves some out. This sample carries 60,000 to 70,000 clones, about 86% of them seen once, and the ten largest clones take over 1.3%. The sample comprised peripheral blood. These receptors originate from a woman aged 55-75 years with acute or convalescent COVID-19.

The V and J genes are TRBV19 and TRBJ2-1; D not resolved. The CDR3 sequence is 15 residues long. Germline CDR1 reads LNHDA; CDR2 reads SQIVND (reference sequence). V was clipped by 7 bases and J by 1 base, with 14 bases between them. The CDR3 nucleotides are TGTGCCAGTACATGGAACTACGGTTCCTACAATGAGCAGTTCTTC. It yields the protein CASTWNYGSYNEQFF.

This chain uses TRBV2 with TRBJ1-2, with D uncertain. There are 12 residues in the CDR3. CDR1 and CDR2 from the germline V gene are SNHLY and FYNNEI. With 5 bases removed from V and 3 bases from J, the gap between germline ends came to 7 bases. For the CDR3, the DNA is TGTGCCAGCAGTCGGGATCACTATGGCTACACCTTC. Translated, it gives CASSRDHYGYTF. The whole variable domain, remainder taken from reference TRBV2 and TRBJ1-2, is EPEVTQTPSHQVTQMGQEVILRCVPISNHLYFYWYRQILGQKVEFLVSFYNNEISEKSEIFDDQFSVERPDGSNFTLKIRSTKLEDSAMYFCASSRDHYGYTFGSGTRLTVV.

This clone was seen only once. A read error may account for a junction end that differs from germline. The V and J genes are TRBV6-4 and TRBJ1-2; 9 bases are a match to TRBD1. The CDR3 sequence is 12 residues long. CDR1 is MRHNA, CDR2 SNTAGT, per germline. The CDR3 bases are TGTGCCAGCACCCAGGGACAGGGTGATGACTTCTTC. Translating it yields CASTQGQGDDFF.

This clone was detected only a few times. This chain joins TRBV19 and TRBJ2-7, with TRBD2 matching 13 bases. The CDR3 is 19 amino acids. Germline V gene lookup returns CDR1 LNHDA and CDR2 SQIVND (reference sequence). The ends lost 5 bases at V and 3 bases at J; junction bases unmatched: 16. CDR3 protein: CASSVGLGRLAGGFYEQYF. Here the CDR3 DNA reads TGTGCCAGTAGTGTCGGTCTGGGTCGACTAGCGGGGGGCTTCTACGAGCAGTACTTC. Together with reference TRBV19 and TRBJ2-7, the CDR3 gives the full variable domain: DGGITQSPKYLFRKEGQNVTLSCEQNLNHDAMYWYRQDPGQGLRLIYYSQIVNDFQKGDIAEGYSVSREKKESFPLTVTSAQKNPTAFYLCASSVGLGRLAGGFYEQYFGPGTRLTVT.

The chain uses TRBV19 and TRBJ1-2; unclear D gene. V lost 6 bases to trimming and J lost 0 bases, with 8 bases between them. The CDR3 is 13 residues long. Per the germline V gene, CDR1 is LNHDA and CDR2 is SQIVND (reference sequence). The CDR3 DNA is TGTGCCAGTAGCCGAGGAGCTAACTATGGCTACACCTTC. Residues: CASSRGANYGYTF.

The genes are TRBV18 and TRBJ1-2, with TRBD1 identical over 8 bases. Trimming at V came to 2 bases and at J to 0 bases, leaving 5 bases not matched to a gene. The CDR3 is 16 amino acids. In germline, CDR1 is KGHSH, CDR2 LQKENI. The CDR3 DNA sequence: TGTGCCAGCTCACCAAAGGGACAGGCCACTAACTATGGCTACACCTTC. It yields the protein CASSPKGQATNYGYTF.

The V and J genes are TRBV6-2 or TRBV6-3 and TRBJ2-3, with 10 nucleotides matching TRBD2. Germline V gene lookup returns CDR1 MNHEY and CDR2 SVGEGT. Trimming took 6 bases from V and 2 from J; bases not matched to a gene: 8. This CDR3 comprises 16 residues. CDR3 residues: CASSPGLAVATDTQYF. The CDR3 DNA sequence: TGTGCCAGCAGCCCTGGACTAGCGGTTGCCACAGATACGCAGTATTTT.

The chain has TRBV6-6 and TRBJ1-5, with D unresolved. V dropped 7 bases and J dropped 4 bases, with 11 bases sitting between them. CDR3 length: 13 amino acids. Germline CDR1 reads MNHNY; CDR2 reads SVGAGI (reference sequence). CDR3 sequence (DNA): TGTGCCAGCACGGGGAGAGAGAATCAGCCCCAGCATTTT. This gives the protein CASTGRENQPQHF.

The chain recombines TRBV7-9 with TRBJ1-1, with a weak D call TRBD1 (5 bases). CDR1 is SEHNR and CDR2 is FQNEAQ in the germline V gene (reference sequence). The CDR3 covers 16 residues. The V gene lost 1 base and the J gene lost 5 bases, with 17 bases spanning the gap. CDR3 coding DNA: TGTGCCAGCAGCTTAGTCTCTGGGCAGGGAAGGACTGAAGCTTTCTTT. This gives the protein CASSLVSGQGRTEAFF.

The table lists this clone with many counts. V and J are TRBV11-2 and TRBJ2-7; D gene unclear. There are 11 residues in the CDR3. Trimming took 2 bases from V and 7 from J, leaving 6 bases between them. Germline V gene lookup returns CDR1 SGHAT and CDR2 FQNNGV. Here the CDR3 reads CASSLFREQYF. The CDR3 DNA reads as TGTGCCAGCAGCTTATTCCGGGAGCAGTACTTC.

The chain has TRBV3-1 (or the pseudogene TRBV3-2) and TRBJ2-1, with TRBD2 identical over 7 bases. V shed 5 bases and J 4 bases; nucleotides not matched to a gene: 11. Germline lookup yields CDR1 LGHDT and CDR2 YNNKEL (reference sequence). The CDR3 sequence is 16 residues long. Here the CDR3 reads CASSSRPGLQYNEQFF. CDR3 DNA sequence: TGTGCCAGCAGCTCTCGGCCGGGACTACAGTACAATGAGCAGTTCTTC.

Note on this clone: At one of its ends the junction is not consistent with the germline gene, which may arise from a read error. V gene TRBV18 combines with J gene TRBJ2-1, with a tentative D call TRBD2 (6 bases). Germline CDR1 reads KGHSH; CDR2 reads LQKENI. The CDR3 totals 19 residues. The CDR3 sequence: CASSRSISLGRDSHNEQFF. In nucleotides, the CDR3 is TGTGCCAGCTCACGATCTATCTCCTTGGGGCGGGACTCCCACAATGAGCAGTTCTTC.

This chain joins TRBV5-1 and TRBJ1-4, with TRBD1 matching 8 bases. The germline V gene has CDR1 SGHRS and CDR2 YFSETQ. V shed 7 bases and J 0 bases; nucleotides not matched to a gene: 2. CDR3 size: 14 residues. CDR3 protein: CASRTGSTNEKLFF. DNA of the CDR3: TGCGCCAGCCGGACAGGGTCAACTAATGAAAAACTGTTTTTT. The entire variable domain, with the rest obtained from reference TRBV5-1 and TRBJ1-4, is as follows: KAGVTQTPRYLIKTRGQQVTLSCSPISGHRSVSWYQQTPGQGLQFLFEYFSETQRNKGNFPGRFSGRQFSNSRSEMNVSTLELGDSALYLCASRTGSTNEKLFFGSGTQLSVL.

V usage is TRBV28 and J usage is TRBJ1-2; D gene unclear. The germline V gene encodes CDR1 MDHEN and CDR2 SYDVKM. This CDR3 is 15 amino acids long. V lost 5 bases, J lost 2 bases, and 15 bases lay in between. The CDR3 DNA is TGTGCCAGCAGTCCCCCCGAGCGTCGGAACTATGGCTACACCTTC. It yields the protein CASSPPERRNYGYTF.

The chain recombines TRBV3-1 (or the pseudogene TRBV3-2) with TRBJ2-3, with TRBD1 matching 12 bases. The CDR3 is made up of 15 amino acids. Trimming cost V 4 bases and J 4 bases; bases outside gene matches: 3. CDR1 and CDR2 from the germline V gene are LGHDT and YNNKEL (reference sequence). CDR3: CASSPGQGAADTQYF. The CDR3 coding sequence is TGTGCCAGCAGCCCGGGACAGGGGGCCGCAGATACGCAGTATTTT.

The chain recombines TRBV3-1 (or the pseudogene TRBV3-2) with TRBJ2-7; the D is unclear. The CDR3 is 17 amino acids. The germline V gene has CDR1 LGHDT and CDR2 YNNKEL (reference sequence). With 0 bases removed from V and 2 bases from J, the gap between germline ends came to 17 bases. The CDR3 reads CASSQDRVLPRTYEQYF. The CDR3 DNA sequence: TGTGCCAGCAGCCAAGATCGGGTTCTGCCGAGAACCTACGAGCAGTACTTC.

The J gene is TRBJ1-5, the V gene TRBV28, with D unresolved. Trimming pared 6 bases from V and 0 bases from J, leaving 12 bases between. Germline lookup yields CDR1 MDHEN and CDR2 SYDVKM. The CDR3 length is 15 residues. The CDR3 spells CASSGPNYSNQPQHF. The CDR3, as DNA: TGTGCCAGCAGCGGTCCGAACTATAGCAATCAGCCCCAGCATTTT.

V gene TRBV5-1 combines with J gene TRBJ1-1; 11 nucleotides line up with TRBD1. Germline V CDR1 and CDR2: SGHRS, YFSETQ. The CDR3 is 16 amino acids. V gave up 0 bases and J gave up 5 bases; unmatched junction bases: 6. CDR3 bases: TGCGCCAGCAGCTTGGACGGACAGGGGGCAGGGACTGAAGCTTTCTTT. This encodes CASSLDGQGAGTEAFF.